These 5 T cell receptor beta chains originate from one sample sequenced in a study of cytomegalovirus exposure and HLA in healthy donors. The PCR was carried out with 60 Vbeta primers and 13 Jbeta primers. Libraries were prepared by immunoSEQ multiplex PCR; TCRdb keeps only in-frame clonotypes and omits some of them. The sample records 200,000 to 300,000 clones, about 83% being singletons. Sequenced sample: PBMCs. These TCRs come from a woman between 40 and 55 years old in good health and CMV-seropositive.

The V call is TRBV7-3, the J call TRBJ2-7, with TRBD2 matching over 13 bases. Germline V gives CDR1 SGHTA, CDR2 FQGTGA. V lost 4 bases to trimming and J lost 6 bases; unmatched junction nucleotides: 6. The CDR3 has 15 amino acids. The chain's CDR3 is CASSSGLAGESEQYF. CDR3 nucleotide sequence: TGTGCCAGCAGCTCCGGACTAGCGGGAGAGAGCGAGCAGTACTTC.

J is TRBJ2-3 and V is TRBV7-8; 10 nucleotides align to TRBD2. This CDR3 spans 18 amino acids. V lost 1 base, J lost 6 bases, and 13 bases stayed unmatched. CDR1 and CDR2 (germline): SGHVS, FQNEAQ. CDR3 amino acids: CASSLEGPSLAGIDTQYF. CDR3 DNA sequence: TGTGCCAGCAGCTTAGAGGGTCCCTCACTAGCGGGAATTGATACGCAGTATTTT. The complete variable domain, with remaining parts taken from reference TRBV7-8 and TRBJ2-3, reads GAGVSQSPRYKVAKRGQDVALRCDPISGHVSLFWYQQALGQGPEFLTYFQNEAQLDKSGLPSDRFFAERPEGSVSTLKIQRTQQEDSAVYLCASSLEGPSLAGIDTQYFGPGTRLTVL.

Worth noting for this clone: Germline is not matched at one junction end, which may reflect a read error. The sample carries other DNA sequences with the same CDR3. The chain employs TRBV7-7 and TRBJ2-3; 9 bases map to TRBD2. CDR1 is SSHAT, CDR2 FNYEAQ, per germline (reference sequence). The CDR3 loop spans 16 amino acids. The CDR3 protein is CASSLGLAGSTDTQYF. In DNA form, the CDR3 reads TGTGCTAGCAGCTTAGGGCTAGCGGGAAGCACAGATACGCAGTATTTT. Full variable domain (missing parts from reference TRBV7-7 and TRBJ2-3): GAGVSQSPRYKVTKRGQDVTLRCDPISSHATLYWYQQALGQGPEFLTYFNYEAQPDKSGLPSDRFSAERPEGSISTLTIQRTEQRDSAMYRCASSLGLAGSTDTQYFGPGTRLTVL.

In nucleotides, the CDR3 is TGTGCCAGCAGTGGTCCGGGAAGAGAGACCCAGTACTTC. It specifies CASSGPGRETQYF. This chain links TRBV6-1 with TRBJ2-5, with D possibly matching TRBD2 (5 bases). V lost 4 bases and J 4 bases, leaving 10 bases between the germline ends. Germline values: CDR1 MNHNS, CDR2 SASEGT. The CDR3 contains 13 residues.

V is TRBV7-2 and J is TRBJ2-1; no reliable D call. The V gene's germline CDR1 is SGHTA and CDR2 FQGNSA. CDR3 length: 14 amino acids. V was pared by 5 bases and J by 6 bases, with 14 bases between. The DNA for the CDR3 is TGTGCCAGCAGCCTCGTGCTAGTCCCCAATGAGCAGTTCTTC. It codes for CASSLVLVPNEQFF.